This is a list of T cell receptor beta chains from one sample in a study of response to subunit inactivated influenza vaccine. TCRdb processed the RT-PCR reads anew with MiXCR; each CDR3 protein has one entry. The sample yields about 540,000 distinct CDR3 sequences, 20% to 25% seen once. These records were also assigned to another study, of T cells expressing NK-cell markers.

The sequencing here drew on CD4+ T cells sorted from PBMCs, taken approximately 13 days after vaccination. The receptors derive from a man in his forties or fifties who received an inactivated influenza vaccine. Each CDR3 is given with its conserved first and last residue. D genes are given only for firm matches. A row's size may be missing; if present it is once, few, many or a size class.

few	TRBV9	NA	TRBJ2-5	CASSVHQGNQETQYF	TGTGCCAGCAGCGTCCATCAAGGTAACCAAGAGACCCAGTACTTC
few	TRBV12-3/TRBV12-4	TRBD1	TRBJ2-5	CASSQTGQGWETQYF	TGTGCCAGCAGTCAAACGGGACAGGGTTGGGAGACCCAGTACTTC
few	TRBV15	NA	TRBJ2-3	CATSRGGGGVATQYF	TGTGCCACCAGCAGAGGAGGGGGCGGGGTGGCTACGCAGTATTTT
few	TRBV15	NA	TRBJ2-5	CATSNTGFLQGRGEETQYF	TGTGCCACCAGCAACACCGGATTTCTACAGGGGCGGGGCGAGGAGACCCAGTACTTC
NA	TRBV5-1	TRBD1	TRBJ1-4	CASRTGDAEKLFF	TGCGCCAGCAGGACAGGGGACGCTGAAAAACTGTTTTTT
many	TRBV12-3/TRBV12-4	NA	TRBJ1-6	CATSNSYNSPLHF	TGTGCCACCTCTAACTCCTATAATTCACCCCTCCACTTT
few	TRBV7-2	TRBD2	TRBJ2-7	CASSPTPTSGSYEQYF	TGTGCCAGCAGCCCGACACCGACTAGCGGGAGCTACGAGCAGTACTTC
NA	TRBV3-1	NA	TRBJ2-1	CASSQDSTSLSSYNEQFF	TGTGCCAGCAGCCAGGACTCCACTAGCTTAAGCTCCTACAATGAGCAGTTCTTC
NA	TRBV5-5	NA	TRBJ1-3	CASSLRWTGNTIYF	TGTGCCAGCAGCTTGCGTTGGACTGGAAACACCATATATTTT
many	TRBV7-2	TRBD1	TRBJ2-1	CASSPRTGGNEQFF	TGTGCCAGCAGCCCAAGGACAGGGGGTAATGAGCAGTTCTTC
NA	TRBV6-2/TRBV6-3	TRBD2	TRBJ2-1	CASSQFRLASNEQFF	TGTGCCAGCAGTCAATTCCGACTAGCGAGTAATGAGCAGTTCTTC
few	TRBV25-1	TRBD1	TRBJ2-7	CASSEWNRGNGQYF	TGTGCCAGCAGTGAATGGAACAGGGGTAACGGGCAGTACTTC
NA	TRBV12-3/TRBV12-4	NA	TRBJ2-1	CASSVRDEQFF	TGTGCCAGCAGTGTGCGGGATGAGCAGTTCTTC
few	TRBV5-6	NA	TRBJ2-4	CASSLAGGSGNIQYF	TGTGCCAGCAGCTTGGCAGGTGGGTCAGGAAACATTCAGTACTTC
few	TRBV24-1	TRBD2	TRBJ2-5	CATSDPGLAADEETQYF	TGTGCCACCAGTGATCCCGGACTAGCGGCGGATGAAGAGACCCAGTACTTC
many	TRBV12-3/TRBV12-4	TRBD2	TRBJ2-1	CASSFIQTSGYNNEQFF	TGTGCCAGCAGTTTTATCCAAACTAGCGGTTATAACAATGAGCAGTTCTTC